What follows describes a single T cell receptor beta chain. TCRdb reanalysed the reads using MiXCR and keeps one entry per CDR3 protein. The sample includes 15,000 or so distinct CDR3 sequences, 28% of them seen just once. J was trimmed by 5 bases and V by 4 bases; bases with no gene match: 4. Germline CDR1 MNHEY, CDR2 SVGEGT. CDR3 length equals 14 residues. The data derive from a study of liver allograft versus peripheral blood T cells. Across the whole study: In transplanted livers, T cell receptor repertoires were compared with those found in the recipients' peripheral blood.

The receptor was derived from a human patient who had a liver transplant. Some of these T cells may belong to the graft donor. This chain connects TRBV6-2 or TRBV6-3 to TRBJ1-4, with TRBD1 matching 7 bases. In nucleotides, the CDR3 is TGTGCCAGCAGTTGGGGACAGAGAAATGAAAAACTGTTTTTT. Protein sequence: CASSWGQRNEKLFF.